The present entry profiles one TCR beta chain with its context. What it recognizes is unknown. Single viable CD3+CD4+CD8-CD45RO+ cells were sorted as the memory CD4+ T cells. CMV serostatus came from serum IgG against pp150, pp28, p38, p52. Total CD4+ T cells were enriched by CD4 positive selection. These data are taken from a study of memory CD4+ T cells and cytomegalovirus serostatus. Background on the study: Of the healthy Belgian adults, 9 were CMV seropositive and 20 to 30 seronegative. Notes on the study in general: CD4+ memory repertoires contained about 40% of the 164 reported CMV TCRbeta sequences.

This table comes from immunoSEQ multiplex PCR, and its TCRdb copy is limited to in-frame clones, with some not included. The table has some 52,000 clones, around 81% seen once. Germline assignment: CDR1 MDHEN and CDR2 SYDVKM. The CDR3 is 18 residues long. J lost 0 bases, V lost 4 bases, and 6 bases had no gene match. The sequenced material came from memory CD4+ T cells from blood. The rearrangement joins TRBV28 to TRBJ2-5, with 15 bases lining up with TRBD2. The TCR comes from an adult in good health and CMV-seronegative. CDR3 DNA: TGTGCCAGCAGTTCCACCGGACTAGCGGGGGGGTACCAAGAGACCCAGTACTTC. Protein sequence: CASSSTGLAGGYQETQYF.